The present TCR beta chain was sequenced within a study of vaccination effects on CD4 cells after COVID-19. Overall study context: It was a median of 72 days after the second dose that post-vaccine samples were obtained.

Following culture for approximately 11 days, CD4+ T cells were isolated. All participants had two doses of either the BNT162b2 or mRNA-1273 vaccine. The assay was immunoSEQ multiplex PCR, and TCRdb's table has in-frame clones only and misses some. This table holds about 45,000 clones, 72% found once. Regarding this clone: Its antigen is unknown.

The clonotype was recovered from a human donor who received a COVID-19 vaccine. This specimen was CD4+ T cells from PBMCs cultured without peptide, taken after COVID-19 vaccination.

Here the CDR3 DNA reads TGTGCCAGTAGCTCTTCAGGCTCTGGGGCAGATACGCAGTATTTT. Translating gives CASSSSGSGADTQYF. The rearrangement uses TRBV19 and TRBJ2-3; D not resolved. The CDR3 covers 15 residues. Deletions cut 6 bases from V and 4 bases from J, with 17 bases between. Germline-derived CDR1 and CDR2 are LNHDA and SQIVND (reference sequence). The full variable domain, with the rest looked up from reference TRBV19 and TRBJ2-3, is DGGITQSPKYLFRKEGQNVTLSCEQNLNHDAMYWYRQDPGQGLRLIYYSQIVNDFQKGDIAEGYSVSREKKESFPLTVTSAQKNPTAFYLCASSSSGSGADTQYFGPGTRLTVL.